This TCR beta chain was captured by sequencing in a study of glioma-infiltrating T cells after dendritic cell vaccination. Time point indicated: after dendritic cell vaccination, including at tumor progression/relapse. This clone was seen just once. CDR3 length: 15 amino acids. The germline CDR1 and CDR2 sequences are SGHDN and FVKESK. The V and J ends lost 1 base and 4 bases, in that order; junction bases with no gene match: 6. The data were produced by immunoSEQ multiplex PCR, yet TCRdb's version contains in-frame clones alone and is incomplete. This table holds tens of thousands of clones, 87% found once.

Sample: blood, taken after dendritic cell vaccination. The V gene is TRBV14, the J gene TRBJ2-7; 8 bases are shared with TRBD1. This TCR was sampled from a human donor with glioblastoma. The CDR3 loop is CASSQGQGTIYEQYF. The CDR3 nucleotides are TGTGCCAGCAGCCAAGGACAGGGGACAATTTACGAGCAGTACTTC.